This entry describes one T cell receptor beta chain. The target antigen is unknown. At one boundary the junction diverges from the germline segment, which might be a read error. This record belongs to a study of metastatic and nonmetastatic thyroid tumors. Looking at the study overall: Where malignant and benign thyroid patients were concerned, repertoires were compared across blood and tumor or nodule tissue. Study results and limitations: Significantly higher TCR beta diversity was reportedly seen in malignant thyroid tumors than benign nodules, in blood and tumor.

The CDR3 runs to 15 residues. Germline V gene data show CDR1 as DFQATT and CDR2 as SNEGSKA (reference sequence). Original processing notes: A classifier for distant metastasis in papillary thyroid cancer was constructed using CDR3 differences observed across clinicopathological groups. TCRdb re-called the PCR reads via MiXCR. TCRdb, not the original authors, processed these V and J calls. The sample lists roughly 40,000 clones, 9% to 13% occurring once. No treatment of any kind had been given to any patient before thyroid surgery. The chain has TRBV20-1 and TRBJ1-1, with a tentative D call TRBD1 (5 bases). What was sequenced was blood. The receptor was isolated from a male donor with papillary thyroid cancer or a benign thyroid nodule (not recorded which). Some clones in this sample may be carry-over from other donors' samples. Here the CDR3 DNA reads TGCAGTGCTAGGCGGACAAGAGCAATGAACACTGAAGCCTTCTTT. Protein product: CSARRTRAMNTEAFF.